The source of this TCR beta chain is a study of T cells after posttransplantation cyclophosphamide. Busulfan-fludarabine conditioning, marrow transplant, and cyclophosphamide on days +3 and +4 were administered. This clone was observed a handful of times. Germline CDR1 reads SGHNT; CDR2 reads YYREEE (reference sequence). Trimming cost V 4 bases and J 3 bases; bases outside gene matches: 6. The CDR3 runs 14 residues. Using immunoSEQ multiplex PCR, the repertoire was profiled, and TCRdb retains in-frame clones only, with some absent. This sample has about 2,800 clones, with about three fifths found just once.

V and J are TRBV5-4 and TRBJ1-1; 7 bases fit TRBD1. The sample consisted of PBMCs, taken 30 days after allogeneic stem cell transplant with posttransplant cyclophosphamide. The sequence derives from a male patient aged 55 to 69 who received an allogeneic stem cell transplant from a related donor and was CMV-positive. A subset of T cells may come from the graft donor. The CDR3 DNA reads as TGTGCCAGCAGCCTGAGACAGGGTGACACTGAAGCTTTCTTT. Translated: CASSLRQGDTEAFF.